Below, 10 T cell receptor beta chains from the same sample are listed, as sequenced in a study of human T cells and chemical hapten exposure. Time point in this sample: patch test 1, 2 weeks after DPC sensitization. Documented treatment: therapeutic diphenylcyclopropenone sensitization with weekly scalp DPC. MiXCR, applied by TCRdb to the RACE reads, yields one record per CDR3 protein. Of some 380,000 distinct CDR3 sequences listed, about 4.4% are singletons. The sample here was whole blood, taken in connection with sensitization to the hapten diphenylcyclopropenone (DPC). Source of these receptors: a woman between 50 and 59 years old with alopecia areata. Some clones in this sample may be carry-over from other donors' samples.

In DNA form, the CDR3 reads TGTGCCAGCAGCCAAGTGGGGGGGCACACCATATATTTT. Protein: CASSQVGGHTIYF. The chain is built from TRBV3-1 and TRBJ1-3, with a weak D call TRBD1 (6 bases). The V end was cut by 1 base, the J end by 8 bases, with 9 bases between. This CDR3 comprises 13 residues. Germline assignment: CDR1 LGHDT and CDR2 YNNKEL (reference sequence).

There are many counts of this clonotype. This chain uses TRBV7-8 with TRBJ2-5; 7 nucleotides match TRBD2. CDR1 and CDR2 from the germline V gene are SGHVS and FQNEAQ. The J segment lost 2 bases and the V segment lost 3 bases, leaving 3 bases of the junction unmatched. The CDR3 has 14 residues. The CDR3 DNA is TGTGCCAGCAGCTTGCGGACTAGGCAAGAGACCCAGTACTTC. Amino acid sequence: CASSLRTRQETQYF. The full variable domain, completed using reference TRBV7-8 and TRBJ2-5, is GAGVSQSPRYKVAKRGQDVALRCDPISGHVSLFWYQQALGQGPEFLTYFQNEAQLDKSGLPSDRFFAERPEGSVSTLKIQRTQQEDSAVYLCASSLRTRQETQYFGPGTRLLVL.

Many counts were recorded for this clonotype. The V call is TRBV9, the J call TRBJ2-7; 8 bases line up with TRBD2. The germline CDR1 and CDR2 sequences are SGDLS and YYNGEE. The J segment lost 0 bases and the V segment lost 0 bases, leaving 5 bases of the junction unmatched. The CDR3 consists of 16 residues. This CDR3 reads CASSVAPTSVSYEQYF. CDR3 nucleotide sequence: TGTGCCAGCAGCGTAGCCCCGACTAGCGTCTCCTACGAGCAGTACTTC.

This clonotype was seen more than once but under ten times. The V and J genes are TRBV28 and TRBJ2-3; D possibly corresponds to TRBD2 (6 bases). V was shortened by 9 bases and J by 2 bases, with 15 bases between the two germline ends. The CDR3 covers 14 residues. Germline V CDR1 and CDR2: MDHEN, SYDVKM. CDR3 sequence reads: CASTRDSYTDTQYF. The DNA of the CDR3 is TGTGCCAGTACAAGGGACTCTTACACAGATACGCAGTATTTT.

This clonotype was detected ten times or more. This sequence joins TRBV7-2 and TRBJ2-1; D unresolved. The CDR3 runs 13 residues. Between the trimmed V and J ends, which lost 5 bases and 4 bases, there was a span of 9 bases. Germline V gene sequence: CDR1 SGHTA, CDR2 FQGNSA. The CDR3: CASSPDRYNEQFF. The CDR3, as DNA: TGTGCCAGCAGCCCAGACCGGTACAATGAGCAGTTCTTC.

This clonotype has a count of ten or more. This chain uses TRBV12-3 or TRBV12-4 with TRBJ1-5; TRBD1 agrees at 7 bases. This CDR3 has 12 amino acids. V shed 11 bases, J shed 3 bases, and the junction held 4 bases outside the gene matches. CDR3 amino acids: CAGGQNNQPQHF. CDR3 nucleotides: TGTGCCGGGGGACAGAACAATCAGCCCCAGCATTTT.

This clonotype was found a few times. The chain couples TRBV10-3 to TRBJ2-1; D might be TRBD2 (6 bases). The CDR3 sequence is 11 residues long. Germline V gene sequence: CDR1 ENHRY, CDR2 SYGVKD. Trimming took 4 bases from V and 10 from J, leaving 8 bases between them. CDR3 residues: CAISGAGEQFF. The CDR3 nucleotides are TGTGCCATCAGTGGGGCGGGGGAGCAGTTCTTC.

This clonotype occurred many times. The chain links TRBV7-9 to TRBJ1-6; TRBD1 is a possible D gene (6 bases). CDR3 length: 16 residues. V was clipped by 1 base and J by 7 bases, with 14 bases between them. In germline, CDR1 is SEHNR, CDR2 FQNEAQ (reference sequence). The CDR3 coding sequence is TGTGCCAGCAGCTTAGTTGGAGGGGGTGAGAATTCACCCCTCCACTTT. This encodes CASSLVGGGENSPLHF.

At least ten counts were recorded for this clonotype. Here the CDR3 reads CASKQGGASGANVLTF. The CDR3 DNA sequence: TGTGCCAGCAAGCAAGGGGGGGCCTCTGGGGCCAACGTCCTGACTTTC. This chain connects TRBV27 to TRBJ2-6, with D possibly TRBD2 on 7 matching bases. Trimming removed 7 bases from V and 0 bases from J, with 13 bases in between. The germline V gene encodes CDR1 MNHEY and CDR2 SMNVEV (reference sequence). The CDR3 runs to 16 residues.

This clonotype was seen a handful of times. The chain has TRBV27 and TRBJ2-1, with TRBD1 identical over 7 bases. Germline V gives CDR1 MNHEY, CDR2 SMNVEV (reference sequence). The CDR3 has 14 residues. V shed 6 bases, J shed 0 bases, and the junction held 2 bases outside the gene matches. CDR3 loop: CASRTGSSYNEQFF. The CDR3 DNA reads TGTGCCAGCAGGACAGGGAGCTCCTACAATGAGCAGTTCTTC.